Listed here are 32 T cell receptor beta chains from one sample, sequenced in a study of beta chain features in type 1 diabetes listed by TCRdb under 2018. The protocol used for the library was the immunoSEQ multiplex PCR assay. The entire isolated RNA was reverse transcribed using the High Capacity cDNA Reverse Transcription Kit, and thus expressed TCRB transcripts were sequenced. This is the immuneACCESS table as TCRdb keeps it, with only in-frame sequences that have V and J called. A part of the clones is gone; compared with another copy, unresolved V genes explain less than half, and the rest is unexplained. The table for this sample lists about 130,000 clones; around 8.7% of them were counted only once. In total, the top ten clones hold 0.68% of the sample. The specimen sequenced was central memory CD4+ T cells from blood. The receptors here all came from a man between 18 and 35 years old in good health.

This clone was observed a handful of times. V gene TRBV29-1 combines with J gene TRBJ2-3; 12 positions agree with TRBD2. The CDR3 totals 15 residues. V lost 2 bases and J lost 1; bases outside the gene matches: 1. CDR1 is SQVTM and CDR2 is ANQGSEA in the germline V gene. The CDR3 sequence is CSVERLAGGTDTQYF. CDR3 coding DNA: TGCAGCGTTGAAAGACTAGCGGGGGGCACAGATACGCAGTATTTT.

This clone was observed a few times. The chain has TRBV18 and TRBJ2-3, with a possible D match to TRBD1 (5 bases). V was trimmed by 3 bases and J by 2 bases, leaving 9 bases between them. The CDR3 is made up of 14 amino acids. The germline V gene has CDR1 KGHSH and CDR2 LQKENI. In DNA form, the CDR3 reads TGTGCCAGCTCACCGGACACCTTCACAGATACGCAGTATTTT. Amino acids: CASSPDTFTDTQYF.

This clone has more than one count but fewer than ten. The chain employs TRBV6-1 and TRBJ1-2; a possible D gene is TRBD1 (6 bases). V was clipped by 6 bases and J by 6 bases, with 14 bases between them. This CDR3 comprises 13 residues. Per the germline V gene, CDR1 is MNHNS and CDR2 is SASEGT. The CDR3 region is CASRLTGVDGYTF. CDR3 nucleotides: TGTGCCAGCAGACTGACAGGCGTCGATGGCTACACCTTC.

CDR3: CASSAGANYGYTF. The CDR3 DNA follows: TGTGCCAGCAGCGCGGGGGCTAACTATGGCTACACCTTC. The chain recombines TRBV7-2 with TRBJ1-2; a weak D match, TRBD1 (5 bases). Germline V gene sequence: CDR1 SGHTA, CDR2 FQGNSA. The CDR3 extends over 13 amino acids. Trimming removed 5 bases from V and 0 bases from J, with 7 bases in between.

V is TRBV6-1 and J is TRBJ2-3, with 12 bases lining up with TRBD1. J gave up 4 bases and V 3 bases, and 5 bases lay outside the gene matches. Per the germline V gene, CDR1 is MNHNS and CDR2 is SASEGT. The CDR3 runs 16 residues. CDR3 protein: CASSDPGQGAADTQYF. Written as DNA, the CDR3 is TGTGCCAGCAGTGACCCGGGACAGGGGGCCGCAGATACGCAGTATTTT.

This clone was counted between two and nine times. V and J are TRBV2 and TRBJ2-7, with no clear D. Germline values: CDR1 SNHLY, CDR2 FYNNEI. There are 11 residues in the CDR3. Trimming stripped 4 bases from V and 6 bases from J, with 7 bases between. CDR3 protein: CASSARSEQYF. The CDR3 DNA is TGTGCCAGCAGTGCCCGGTCCGAGCAGTACTTC.

This clone was seen only a few times. The CDR3 spells CASSQEGTEEQYF. The CDR3 DNA sequence: TGCGCCAGCAGCCAAGAAGGGACAGAGGAGCAGTACTTC. This sequence joins TRBV4-3 and TRBJ2-7, with 7 positions matching TRBD1. CDR1 LGHNA and CDR2 YSLEER come from the germline V gene. This CDR3 has 13 residues. V shed 0 bases, J shed 7 bases, and the junction held 3 bases outside the gene matches.

The chain links TRBV6-4 to TRBJ1-6; the D gene is possibly TRBD1 (6 bases). The CDR3 is made up of 13 amino acids. The germline V and J ends were trimmed by 6 bases and 6 bases, with 9 bases remaining between them. Germline-derived CDR1 and CDR2 are MRHNA and SNTAGT. The CDR3 coding sequence is TGTGCCAGCAGAGGACAGTTTAATTCACCCCTCCACTTT. Translated: CASRGQFNSPLHF.

In its sample, this clone was seen a few times. The J gene is TRBJ2-3, the V gene TRBV5-1, with TRBD2 matching 10 bases. Germline loops: CDR1 SGHRS, CDR2 YFSETQ. This CDR3 has 16 residues. V lost 0 bases, J lost 5 bases, and 6 bases stayed unmatched. The CDR3 loop reads CASSLAASGGKDTQYF. The CDR3, as DNA: TGCGCCAGCAGCTTGGCGGCTAGCGGGGGAAAAGATACGCAGTATTTT.

This clone has more than one count but fewer than ten. The chain uses TRBV30 and TRBJ1-5, with 7 bases matching TRBD1. CDR1 is GTSNPN and CDR2 is SVGIG in the germline V gene (reference sequence). J lost 5 bases, V lost 0 bases, and 7 bases had no gene match. The CDR3 is 15 residues long. The CDR3 DNA reads TGTGCCTGGAGTGTTTGGGCAGGGGGAGATCAGCCCCAGCATTTT. Amino acids: CAWSVWAGGDQPQHF.

This clone showed up just a few times. The J gene is TRBJ1-5, the V gene TRBV5-6; D uncertain. V lost 2 bases to trimming and J lost 4 bases, with 10 bases between them. This CDR3 spans 14 amino acids. Germline V lookup: CDR1 SGHDT, CDR2 YYEEEE. The CDR3 loop is CASSFGPKNQPQHF. CDR3 nucleotides: TGTGCCAGCAGCTTTGGGCCAAAGAATCAGCCCCAGCATTTT.

This clone was seen a few times. The CDR3 DNA reads as TGTGCCAGCAGCTTAGATGGACAGCGCGAAGATACGCAGTATTTT. Its translation is CASSLDGQREDTQYF. The chain combines TRBV11-3 with TRBJ2-3; TRBD1 is a possible D gene (6 bases). Germline V CDR1 and CDR2: SGHNT, YENEEA. The CDR3 runs 15 residues. Trimming left V 0 bases short and J 5 bases short, with 12 bases between.

This clone was recorded a few times. The V and J genes are TRBV6-6 and TRBJ2-5; maybe TRBD1 (5 bases). Deletions cut 8 bases from V and 5 bases from J, with 15 bases between. This CDR3 has 13 residues. Germline V gives CDR1 MNHNY, CDR2 SVGAGI (reference sequence). CDR3 nucleotide sequence: TGTGCCAGCGGGCAGGGCGGACGGGAGACCCAGTACTTC. Its protein is CASGQGGRETQYF.

In its sample, this clone was seen many times. The DNA for the CDR3 is TGCGCCAGCAGCTTGGGTGGGACAAACAACAATGAGCAGTTCTTC. It encodes CASSLGGTNNNEQFF. V usage is TRBV5-1 and J usage is TRBJ2-1; the D gene is possibly TRBD1 (6 bases). CDR3 length: 15 amino acids. Trimming took off 0 bases at V and 5 bases at J, with 12 bases between the two ends. CDR1 is SGHRS, CDR2 YFSETQ, per germline.

The gene calls are TRBV4-2 and TRBJ1-2, with a tentative D call TRBD1 (6 bases). This CDR3 has 14 amino acids. From germline, CDR1 is LGHNA and CDR2 YNFKEQ. Trimming stripped 0 bases from V and 8 bases from J, with 13 bases between. CDR3 sequence reads: CASSQDLTGTGYTF. Here the CDR3 DNA reads TGTGCCAGCAGCCAAGATCTTACAGGGACCGGCTACACCTTC.

This clone showed up many times. The chain carries TRBV9 and TRBJ1-1, with D possibly TRBD1 on 5 matching bases. CDR3 length equals 15 residues. Between the trimmed V and J ends, which lost 4 bases and 2 bases, there was a span of 15 bases. Germline values: CDR1 SGDLS, CDR2 YYNGEE. CDR3 coding DNA: TGTGCCAGCAGCCTCTTCGACAGCCGCAACACTGAAGCTTTCTTT. Protein: CASSLFDSRNTEAFF.

A few counts support this clone. The chain joins TRBV28 to TRBJ2-1, with 7 bases identical to TRBD2. V lost 6 bases, J lost 6 bases, and 8 bases stayed unmatched. This CDR3 contains 14 residues. Germline loops: CDR1 MDHEN, CDR2 SYDVKM. In DNA form, the CDR3 reads TGTGCCAGCAGAATGGGGGGGAACATCAATGAGCAGTTCTTC. Amino acid sequence: CASRMGGNINEQFF.

The chain combines TRBV27 with TRBJ2-3; 11 nucleotides line up with TRBD2. Per germline, CDR1 MNHEY and CDR2 SMNVEV (reference sequence). CDR3 length: 17 residues. Losses at the gene ends were 7 bases for V and 8 bases for J; bases not matched to a gene: 17. The DNA for the CDR3 is TGTGCCAGCACCCCTATGCTAGGGACTAGCGGCCCCGCTACGCAGTATTTT. This sequence encodes CASTPMLGTSGPATQYF.

The chain recombines TRBV7-8 with TRBJ1-6; weak D call: TRBD1 (6 bases). The CDR3 runs 16 residues. Per germline, CDR1 SGHVS and CDR2 FQNEAQ. V gave up 1 base and J gave up 6 bases, with 13 bases separating them. The CDR3 nucleotides read TGTGCCAGCAGCTTAGAGCGGGGGGCAAGTAATTCACCCCTCCACTTT. Amino acids: CASSLERGASNSPLHF.

The chain joins TRBV7-2 to TRBJ1-6; D remains unclear. V was trimmed by 9 bases and J by 6 bases, leaving 12 bases between them. Germline V lookup: CDR1 SGHTA, CDR2 FQGNSA. The CDR3 spans 13 residues. Here the CDR3 reads CASSPVLNSPLHF. Written as DNA, the CDR3 is TGTGCCAGTTCCCCGGTTCTTAATTCACCCCTCCACTTT. Complete variable domain (other parts from reference TRBV7-2 and TRBJ1-6): GAGVSQSPSNKVTEKGKDVELRCDPISGHTALYWYRQSLGQGLEFLIYFQGNSAPDKSGLPSDRFSAERTGGSVSTLTIQRTQQEDSAVYLCASSPVLNSPLHFGNGTRLTVT.

This clone was seen a few times. CDR3 residues: CASSRTGTVGSPLHF. In DNA form, the CDR3 reads TGTGCCAGCAGTCGGACCGGGACAGTCGGATCACCCCTCCACTTT. The chain employs TRBV2 and TRBJ1-6; the match to TRBD1 covers 7 bases. Germline lookup yields CDR1 SNHLY and CDR2 FYNNEI. Unmatched junction bases numbered 11, after V lost 5 bases and J lost 10 bases. CDR3 length equals 15 residues.

The J gene is TRBJ2-7, the V gene TRBV6-5; 7 bases map to TRBD1. V lost 2 bases to trimming and J lost 2 bases; unmatched junction nucleotides: 3. The CDR3 totals 14 residues. CDR1 and CDR2 (germline): MNHEY, SVGAGI. The CDR3 region is CASSYQGDTYEQYF. As DNA, the CDR3 is TGTGCCAGCAGTTACCAGGGGGATACCTACGAGCAGTACTTC.

Of note for this clone: A junction end diverges from the germline sequence, so it may reflect a read error. The genes are TRBV4-1 and TRBJ2-3; 12 positions agree with TRBD2. The germline V gene encodes CDR1 MGHRA and CDR2 YSYEKL. The length of the CDR3 is 16 residues. CDR3 sequence (DNA): TGTGCCAGCAGCCAATCTAGCGGGGGGGCCGTAGATACGCAGTATTTT. This sequence encodes CASSQSSGGAVDTQYF.

In this sample, this clone turned up a few times. The chain is built from TRBV6-5 and TRBJ1-5, with 7 bases aligning to TRBD1. Germline CDR1 is MNHEY and CDR2 is SVGAGI. The trim removed 8 bases at V and 7 bases at J, leaving 11 bases unmatched. The CDR3 sequence is 14 residues long. Here the CDR3 DNA reads TGTGCCAGCTCTCTTAACAGGGGCGGACAGCCCCAGCATTTT. Translating it yields CASSLNRGGQPQHF.

Many counts were recorded for this clone. The rearrangement links TRBV7-2 to TRBJ2-3, with D uncertain. This CDR3 is 15 amino acids long. Trimming removed 3 bases at V and 0 bases at J, with 10 bases between. Germline V gives CDR1 SGHTA, CDR2 FQGNSA. DNA for the CDR3: TGTGCCAGCAGCTTTAATCCGCAGAGCACAGATACGCAGTATTTT. Its translation: CASSFNPQSTDTQYF.

This clone occurred once. The V gene is TRBV10-2, the J gene TRBJ2-2, with 8 bases lining up with TRBD1. The length of the CDR3 is 16 residues. The J segment lost 4 bases and the V segment lost 9 bases, leaving 13 bases of the junction unmatched. Germline V gene lookup returns CDR1 WSHSY and CDR2 SAAADI. CDR3 bases: TGCGCCAGTCTCCCCTTCGGACAGGGTGGCACCGGGGAGCTGTTTTTT. Its protein is CASLPFGQGGTGELFF.

V usage is TRBV6-5 and J usage is TRBJ2-4; maybe TRBD1 (5 bases). The length of the CDR3 is 13 residues. V gave up 6 bases and J gave up 2 bases, with 8 bases separating them. From germline, CDR1 is MNHEY and CDR2 SVGAGI. This CDR3 reads CASRLDTKNIQYF. Written as DNA, the CDR3 is TGTGCCAGCAGGCTGGACACCAAAAACATTCAGTACTTC.

This clone turned up a few times. V usage is TRBV7-8 and J usage is TRBJ2-3; no reliable D call. CDR1 and CDR2 (germline): SGHVS, FQNEAQ. The length of the CDR3 is 13 residues. With 5 bases removed from V and 1 base from J, the gap between germline ends came to 7 bases. For the CDR3, the DNA is TGTGCCAGCAGCGGTGGGCGCACAGATACGCAGTATTTT. Its translation: CASSGGRTDTQYF.

The V call is TRBV6-4, the J call TRBJ1-6, with D perhaps TRBD1 (5 bases). Germline values: CDR1 MRHNA, CDR2 SNTAGT. V dropped 6 bases and J dropped 9 bases, with 12 bases sitting between them. There are 13 residues in the CDR3. CDR3 sequence: CASRQGSGSPLHF. The DNA of the CDR3 is TGTGCCAGCAGGCAGGGTAGTGGTTCACCCCTCCACTTT.

The CDR3 DNA is TGTGCCAGCAGTGACTCCCCTAAACCGGGCTATGGCTACACCTTC. Translation: CASSDSPKPGYGYTF. The chain recombines TRBV6-4 with TRBJ1-2; D is ambiguous. Germline values: CDR1 MRHNA, CDR2 SNTAGT. Deletions cut 0 bases from V and 4 bases from J, with 12 bases between. The CDR3 length is 15 residues.

This clone has only a few counts. V and J are TRBV6-6 and TRBJ2-1; D perhaps matches TRBD1 (5 bases). This CDR3 contains 14 residues. Germline V gene lookup returns CDR1 MNHNY and CDR2 SVGAGI (reference sequence). V shed 3 bases and J shed 8 bases, with 14 bases lying between them. CDR3 nucleotide sequence: TGTGCCAGCAGTTATTCCGACAGAGGATATGAGCAGTTCTTC. It encodes CASSYSDRGYEQFF.

The genes are TRBV10-2 and TRBJ1-5; 9 bases are shared with TRBD1. This CDR3 region has 14 residues. The V gene end was trimmed by 6 bases and the J gene end by 5 bases; junction bases not matched to a gene: 5. Germline assignment: CDR1 WSHSY and CDR2 SAAADI. The CDR3 nucleotides are TGCGCCAGCAGCCCGGACAGGGGAGATCAGCCCCAGCATTTT. Amino acids: CASSPDRGDQPQHF.